What follows are 18 T cell receptor beta chains derived from one specimen sequenced in a study of PD-1 blockade in classical Hodgkin lymphoma. Libraries were prepared by immunoSEQ multiplex PCR; TCRdb keeps only in-frame clonotypes and omits some of them. The profile shows roughly 70,000 clones, over 90% of them singletons. Sample time point: newly diagnosed, previously untreated cHL patient sample. Material for sequencing was peripheral blood mononuclear cells (PBMCs). All receptors come from a human donor with classical Hodgkin lymphoma.

The chain joins TRBV6-6 to TRBJ1-1; D is undetermined. This CDR3 contains 11 residues. Per the germline V gene, CDR1 is MNHNY and CDR2 is SVGAGI (reference sequence). Trimming removed 7 bases from V and 1 base from J, with 4 bases in between. CDR3 in DNA: TGTGCCAGCATAGCGAACACTGAAGCTTTCTTT. It codes for CASIANTEAFF.

As concerns this clone: The sample has other DNA sequences that encode this CDR3 too. The chain is built from TRBV20-1 and TRBJ2-3; D gene uncertain. The CDR3 has 10 residues. The V gene lost 3 bases and the J gene lost 3 bases, with 1 base spanning the gap. Germline V gene lookup returns CDR1 DFQATT and CDR2 SNEGSKA (reference sequence). The DNA for the CDR3 is TGCAGTGCTAGTACAGATACGCAGTATTTT. Amino acids: CSASTDTQYF.

The CDR3 protein is CASSLITGNSYEQYF. Here the CDR3 DNA reads TGTGCCAGCAGCTTGATCACAGGGAACTCCTACGAGCAGTACTTC. The chain links TRBV5-4 to TRBJ2-7; tentative D call: TRBD1 (6 bases). This CDR3 contains 15 residues. The V gene lost 1 base and the J gene lost 0 bases, with 11 bases spanning the gap. The germline V gene encodes CDR1 SGHNT and CDR2 YYREEE (reference sequence). The complete variable domain, with remaining parts taken from reference TRBV5-4 and TRBJ2-7, reads ETGVTQSPTHLIKTRGQQVTLRCSSQSGHNTVSWYQQALGQGPQFIFQYYREEENGRGNFPPRFSGLQFPNYSSELNVNALELDDSALYLCASSLITGNSYEQYFGPGTRLTVT.

This chain connects TRBV5-6 to TRBJ2-7, with D perhaps TRBD2 (5 bases). Trimming took off 1 base at V and 2 bases at J, with 13 bases between the two ends. In germline, CDR1 is SGHDT, CDR2 YYEEEE. This CDR3 region has 15 residues. The CDR3 spells CASSLTGKTPYEQYF. In DNA, the CDR3 is TGTGCCAGCAGCTTGACGGGAAAAACCCCCTACGAGCAGTACTTC. Together with reference TRBV5-6 and TRBJ2-7, the CDR3 gives the full variable domain: DAGVTQSPTHLIKTRGQQVTLRCSPKSGHDTVSWYQQALGQGPQFIFQYYEEEERQRGNFPDRFSGHQFPNYSSELNVNALLLGDSALYLCASSLTGKTPYEQYFGPGTRLTVT.

The J gene is TRBJ2-5, the V gene TRBV20-1; 7 bases map to TRBD2. CDR1 and CDR2 (germline): DFQATT, SNEGSKA (reference sequence). This CDR3 contains 11 residues. The CDR3 here is CTLGGRETQYF. The CDR3 region has the DNA TGCACCCTCGGGGGGAGGGAGACCCAGTACTTC.

The rearrangement joins TRBV27 to TRBJ2-1; D not certain. The germline V gene encodes CDR1 MNHEY and CDR2 SMNVEV (reference sequence). CDR3 size: 15 residues. Trimming took 6 bases from V and 0 from J, leaving 12 bases between them. CDR3 residues: CASSPSRGSYNEQFF. For the CDR3, the DNA is TGTGCCAGCAGCCCTTCGAGAGGCTCCTACAATGAGCAGTTCTTC.

The chain joins TRBV7-3 to TRBJ2-3, with D maybe TRBD2 (6 bases). V was clipped by 5 bases and J by 6 bases, with 18 bases between them. Germline V gene data show CDR1 as SGHTA and CDR2 as FQGTGA. The CDR3 is made up of 15 amino acids. In DNA form, the CDR3 reads TGTGCCAGCAGCACTCACGGGGGACCCCAGGATACGCAGTATTTT. As protein: CASSTHGGPQDTQYF.

This chain uses TRBV19 with TRBJ1-3; D ambiguous. Trimming removed 3 bases at V and 0 bases at J, with 9 bases between. The CDR3 consists of 15 residues. Germline-derived CDR1 and CDR2 are LNHDA and SQIVND (reference sequence). Here the CDR3 DNA reads TGTGCCAGTAGTATGCCGTCAGCCTCTGGAAACACCATATATTTT. This codes for CASSMPSASGNTIYF.

V is TRBV2 and J is TRBJ1-2; D unresolved. Germline CDR1 SNHLY, CDR2 FYNNEI. The germline V and J ends were trimmed by 8 bases and 5 bases, with 12 bases remaining between them. This CDR3 has 12 residues. CDR3 coding DNA: TGTGCCAGCTGGGCAGGAAGATATGGCTACACCTTC. Encoded protein: CASWAGRYGYTF.

J is TRBJ2-5 and V is TRBV10-2; TRBD2 matches at 8 bases. The J call could be wrong; TRBJ2-7 is a better fit for the DNA end. There are 14 residues in the CDR3. Germline V gene lookup returns CDR1 WSHSY and CDR2 SAAADI. The CDR3 protein is CASRIGGASYEQYF. The CDR3 bases are TGCGCCAGCAGGATCGGGGGGGCCTCCTACGAGCAGTACTTC.

In DNA form, the CDR3 reads TGTGCCAGCAGCCAAACCTCCAGTACTGAAGCTTTCTTT. As protein: CASSQTSSTEAFF. V and J are TRBV13 and TRBJ1-1; no clear D gene. This CDR3 spans 13 amino acids. The ends were cut back, 5 bases at V and 5 bases at J, with 12 bases in the middle. Germline-derived CDR1 and CDR2 are PRHDT and FYEKMQ (reference sequence).

The gene calls are TRBV4-1 and TRBJ1-2; D ambiguous. The germline gives CDR1 MGHRA, CDR2 YSYEKL. CDR3 length equals 15 residues. Trimming removed 1 base at V and 4 bases at J, with 13 bases between. The CDR3, as DNA: TGCGCCAGCAGCCAAGTGGTAGGGCTTGCCTATGGCTACACCTTC. Protein product: CASSQVVGLAYGYTF.

The rearrangement joins TRBV4-1 to TRBJ1-1, with a possible D match to TRBD1 (6 bases). With 1 base removed from V and 1 base from J, the gap between germline ends came to 16 bases. CDR1 is MGHRA, CDR2 YSYEKL, per germline. The CDR3 is made up of 17 amino acids. The CDR3 protein is CASSQGVFKGENTEAFF. In nucleotides, the CDR3 is TGCGCCAGCAGCCAAGGAGTCTTTAAGGGGGAGAACACTGAAGCTTTCTTT.

This clone came up a few times. The chain couples TRBV7-8 to TRBJ1-1; D uncertain. Trimming removed 1 base at V and 0 bases at J, with 0 bases between. The CDR3 is made up of 12 amino acids. Germline lookup yields CDR1 SGHVS and CDR2 FQNEAQ. The CDR3 reads CASSLVNTEAFF. The DNA for the CDR3 is TGTGCCAGCAGCTTAGTGAACACTGAAGCTTTCTTT.

The chain joins TRBV2 to TRBJ1-2; D remains ambiguous. Germline V gene lookup returns CDR1 SNHLY and CDR2 FYNNEI. CDR3 size: 13 residues. Trimming pared 7 bases from V and 7 bases from J, leaving 16 bases between. The CDR3 protein is CASTLSIWGGYTF. The CDR3 DNA reads as TGTGCCAGCACGCTAAGTATCTGGGGTGGCTACACCTTC.

The chain recombines TRBV9 with TRBJ2-6; 10 nucleotides agree with TRBD2. This CDR3 is built from 17 residues. The germline V gene has CDR1 SGDLS and CDR2 YYNGEE. J gave up 4 bases and V 0 bases, and 4 bases lay outside the gene matches. CDR3 in DNA: TGTGCCAGCAGCGTAGGGGGACTAGCGCTCGGGGCCAACGTCCTGACTTTC. It yields the protein CASSVGGLALGANVLTF.

The chain employs TRBV29-1 and TRBJ2-5; D remains unclear. Germline CDR1 and CDR2: SQVTM and ANQGSEA. Deletions cut 4 bases from V and 5 bases from J, with 8 bases between. The CDR3 has 11 amino acids. The CDR3 reads CSVGKWETQYF. The CDR3, as DNA: TGCAGCGTTGGGAAGTGGGAGACCCAGTACTTC.

The genes are TRBV7-9 and TRBJ2-1; 9 bases map to TRBD2. J gave up 2 bases and V 8 bases, and 4 bases lay outside the gene matches. Per germline, CDR1 SEHNR and CDR2 FQNEAQ (reference sequence). This CDR3 spans 14 amino acids. CDR3 region: CASALAGPYNEQFF. The CDR3 DNA is TGTGCCAGCGCCCTAGCGGGACCCTACAATGAGCAGTTCTTC.